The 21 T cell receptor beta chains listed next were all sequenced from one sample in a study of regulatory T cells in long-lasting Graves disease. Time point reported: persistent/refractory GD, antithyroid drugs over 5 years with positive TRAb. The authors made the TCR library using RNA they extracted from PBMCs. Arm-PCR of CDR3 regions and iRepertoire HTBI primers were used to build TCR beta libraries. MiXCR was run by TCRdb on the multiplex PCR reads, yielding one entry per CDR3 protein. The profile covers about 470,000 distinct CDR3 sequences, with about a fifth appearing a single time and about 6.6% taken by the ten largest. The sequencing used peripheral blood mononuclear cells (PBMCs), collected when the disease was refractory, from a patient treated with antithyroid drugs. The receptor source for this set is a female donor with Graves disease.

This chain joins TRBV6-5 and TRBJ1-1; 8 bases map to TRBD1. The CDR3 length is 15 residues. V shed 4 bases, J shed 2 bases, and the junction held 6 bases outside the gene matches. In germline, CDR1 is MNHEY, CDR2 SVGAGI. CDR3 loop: CASSSGTGPNTEAFF. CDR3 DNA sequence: TGTGCCAGCAGTTCGGGGACAGGTCCTAACACTGAAGCTTTCTTT.

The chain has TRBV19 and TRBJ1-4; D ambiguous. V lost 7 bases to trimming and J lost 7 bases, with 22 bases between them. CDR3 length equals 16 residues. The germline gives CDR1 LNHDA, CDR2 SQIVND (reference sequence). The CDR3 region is CASTPRPAGVSEKLFF. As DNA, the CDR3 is TGTGCCAGTACACCCCGTCCCGCAGGAGTAAGTGAAAAACTGTTTTTT.

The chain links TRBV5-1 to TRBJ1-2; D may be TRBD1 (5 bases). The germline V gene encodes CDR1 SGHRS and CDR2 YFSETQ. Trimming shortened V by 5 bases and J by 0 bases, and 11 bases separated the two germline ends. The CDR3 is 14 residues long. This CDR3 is CASSFDSSNYGYTF. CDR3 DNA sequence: TGCGCCAGCAGTTTTGACAGTTCTAACTATGGCTACACCTTC.

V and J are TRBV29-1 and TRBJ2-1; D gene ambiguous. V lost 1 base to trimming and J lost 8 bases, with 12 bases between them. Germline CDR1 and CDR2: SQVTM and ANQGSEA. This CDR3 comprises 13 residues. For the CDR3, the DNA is TGCAGCGTTGAAGTCGGATCTTTGGATGAGCAGTTCTTC. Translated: CSVEVGSLDEQFF.

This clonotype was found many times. CDR3 coding DNA: TGTGCCAGCAGCCCCCCCGGACAGGGAGTGCGAAAACTGTTTTTT. This codes for CASSPPGQGVRKLFF. The chain is built from TRBV7-9 and TRBJ1-4, with 8 bases fitting TRBD1. Germline V gene lookup returns CDR1 SEHNR and CDR2 FQNEAQ (reference sequence). This CDR3 contains 15 residues. Trimming at V came to 5 bases and at J to 10 bases, leaving 12 bases not matched to a gene.

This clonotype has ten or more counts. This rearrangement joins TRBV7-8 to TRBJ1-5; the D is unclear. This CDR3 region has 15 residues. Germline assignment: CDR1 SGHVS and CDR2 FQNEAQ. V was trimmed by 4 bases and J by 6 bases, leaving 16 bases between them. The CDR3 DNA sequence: TGTGCCAGCAGCTCCGGAGGCACAGTCGGTCAGCCCCAGCATTTT. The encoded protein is CASSSGGTVGQPQHF.

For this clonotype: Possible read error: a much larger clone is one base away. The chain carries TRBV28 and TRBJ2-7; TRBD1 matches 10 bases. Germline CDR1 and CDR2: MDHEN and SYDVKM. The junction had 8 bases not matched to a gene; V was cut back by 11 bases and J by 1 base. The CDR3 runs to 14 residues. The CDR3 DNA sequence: TGTGCCGGCAACGAGGGACAGGGGTCCTACGAGCAGTACTTC. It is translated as CAGNEGQGSYEQYF. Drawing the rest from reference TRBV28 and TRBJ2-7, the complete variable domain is DVKVTQSSRYLVKRTGEKVFLECVQDMDHENMFWYRQDPGLGLRLIYFSYDVKMKEKGDIPEGYSVSREKKERFSLILESASTNQTSMYLCAGNEGQGSYEQYFGPGTRLTVT.

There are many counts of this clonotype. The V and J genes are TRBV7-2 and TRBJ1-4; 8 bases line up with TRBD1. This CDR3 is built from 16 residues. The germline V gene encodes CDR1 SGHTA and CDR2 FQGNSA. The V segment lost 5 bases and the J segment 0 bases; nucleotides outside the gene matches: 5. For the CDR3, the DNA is TGTGCCAGCAGCGCGACGACAGGGGCAACTAATGAAAAACTGTTTTTT. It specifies CASSATTGATNEKLFF.

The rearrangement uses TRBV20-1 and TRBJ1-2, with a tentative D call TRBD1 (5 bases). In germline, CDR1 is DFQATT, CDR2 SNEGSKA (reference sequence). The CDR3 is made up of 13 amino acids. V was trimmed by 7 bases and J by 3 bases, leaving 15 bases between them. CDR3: CSVAHWGDYGYTF. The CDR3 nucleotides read TGCAGTGTTGCGCATTGGGGGGACTATGGCTACACCTTC.

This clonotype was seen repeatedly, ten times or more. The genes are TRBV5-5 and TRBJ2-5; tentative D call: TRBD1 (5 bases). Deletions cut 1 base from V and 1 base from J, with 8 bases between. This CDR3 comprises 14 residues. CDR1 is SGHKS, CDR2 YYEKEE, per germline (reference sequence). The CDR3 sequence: CASSLSTVQETQYF. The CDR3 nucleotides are TGTGCCAGCAGCTTGTCGACAGTCCAAGAGACCCAGTACTTC.

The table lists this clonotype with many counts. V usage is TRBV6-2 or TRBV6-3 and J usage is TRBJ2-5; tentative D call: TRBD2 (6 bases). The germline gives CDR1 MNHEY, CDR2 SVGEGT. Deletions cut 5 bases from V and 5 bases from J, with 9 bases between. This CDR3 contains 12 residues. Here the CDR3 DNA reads TGTGCCAGCAGTACGGGAGTGGAGACCCAGTACTTC. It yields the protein CASSTGVETQYF.

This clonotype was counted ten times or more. This CDR3 reads CASSRSLGARYEQYF. CDR3 DNA: TGTGCCAGCAGTCGATCCCTGGGGGCGCGGTACGAGCAGTACTTC. The gene calls are TRBV2 and TRBJ2-7; possibly TRBD1 for D (6 bases). Germline CDR1 is SNHLY and CDR2 is FYNNEI. The V end was cut by 5 bases, the J end by 4 bases, with 18 bases between. The CDR3 is made up of 15 amino acids.

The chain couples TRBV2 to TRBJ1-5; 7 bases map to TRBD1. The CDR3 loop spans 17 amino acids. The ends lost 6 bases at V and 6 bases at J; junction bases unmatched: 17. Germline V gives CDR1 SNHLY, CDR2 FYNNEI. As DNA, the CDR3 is TGTGCCAGCAGCGGGGGGGGTAGCGTGAGGGGGCTTCAGCCCCAGCATTTT. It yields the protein CASSGGGSVRGLQPQHF.

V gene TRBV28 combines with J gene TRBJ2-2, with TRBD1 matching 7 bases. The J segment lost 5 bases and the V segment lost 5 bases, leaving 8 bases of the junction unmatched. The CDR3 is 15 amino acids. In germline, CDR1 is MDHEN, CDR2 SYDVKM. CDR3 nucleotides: TGTGCCAGCAGTCTGACGACAGGGTTAACCGGGGAGCTGTTTTTT. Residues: CASSLTTGLTGELFF.

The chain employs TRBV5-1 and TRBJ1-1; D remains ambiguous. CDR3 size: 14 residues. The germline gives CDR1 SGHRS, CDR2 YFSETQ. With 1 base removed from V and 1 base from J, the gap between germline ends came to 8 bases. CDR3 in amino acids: CASSLSTANTEAFF. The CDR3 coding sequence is TGCGCCAGCAGCTTGAGTACGGCGAACACTGAAGCTTTCTTT.

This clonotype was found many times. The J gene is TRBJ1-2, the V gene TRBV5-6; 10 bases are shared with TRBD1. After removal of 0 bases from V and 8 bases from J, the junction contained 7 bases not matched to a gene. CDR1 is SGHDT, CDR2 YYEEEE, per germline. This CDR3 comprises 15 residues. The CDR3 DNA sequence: TGTGCCAGCAGCTTGGGACAGGGGGCAGGATGGGGCTACACCTTC. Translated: CASSLGQGAGWGYTF.

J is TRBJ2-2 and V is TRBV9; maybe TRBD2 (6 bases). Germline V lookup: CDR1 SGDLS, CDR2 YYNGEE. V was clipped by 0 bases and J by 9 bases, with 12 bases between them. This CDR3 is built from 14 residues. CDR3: CASSVGGEQRELFF. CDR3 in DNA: TGTGCCAGCAGCGTAGGCGGGGAGCAACGGGAGCTGTTTTTT.

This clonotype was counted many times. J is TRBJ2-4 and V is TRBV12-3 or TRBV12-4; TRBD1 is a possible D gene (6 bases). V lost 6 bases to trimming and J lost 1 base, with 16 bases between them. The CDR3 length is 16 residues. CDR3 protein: CASSITGSGAKNIQYF. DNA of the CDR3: TGTGCCAGCAGCATCACAGGGTCTGGGGCCAAAAACATTCAGTACTTC.

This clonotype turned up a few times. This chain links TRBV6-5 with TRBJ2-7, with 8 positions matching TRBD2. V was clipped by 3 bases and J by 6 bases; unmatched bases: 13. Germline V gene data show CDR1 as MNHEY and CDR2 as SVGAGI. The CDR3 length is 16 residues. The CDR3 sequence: CASSYEPGGDWVEQYF. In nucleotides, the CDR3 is TGTGCCAGCAGTTATGAACCGGGAGGGGACTGGGTCGAGCAGTACTTC.

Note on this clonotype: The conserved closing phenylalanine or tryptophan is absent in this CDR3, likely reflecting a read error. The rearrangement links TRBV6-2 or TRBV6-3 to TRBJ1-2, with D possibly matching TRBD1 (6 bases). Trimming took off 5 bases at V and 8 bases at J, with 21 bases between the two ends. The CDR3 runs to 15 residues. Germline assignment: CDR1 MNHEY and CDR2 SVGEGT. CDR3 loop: CASSPRTTGTGGYTL. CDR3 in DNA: TGTGCCAGCAGTCCAAGGACTACAGGGACGGGCGGCTACACCCTC.

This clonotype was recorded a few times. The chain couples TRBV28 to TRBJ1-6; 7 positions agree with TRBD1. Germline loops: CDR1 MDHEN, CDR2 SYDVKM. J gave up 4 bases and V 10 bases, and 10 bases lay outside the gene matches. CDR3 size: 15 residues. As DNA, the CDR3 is TGTGCCACCCAGGGGGGGGGGGAGTATAATTCACCCCTCCACTTT. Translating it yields CATQGGGEYNSPLHF. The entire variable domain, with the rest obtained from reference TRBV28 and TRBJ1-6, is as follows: DVKVTQSSRYLVKRTGEKVFLECVQDMDHENMFWYRQDPGLGLRLIYFSYDVKMKEKGDIPEGYSVSREKKERFSLILESASTNQTSMYLCATQGGGEYNSPLHFGNGTRLTVT.